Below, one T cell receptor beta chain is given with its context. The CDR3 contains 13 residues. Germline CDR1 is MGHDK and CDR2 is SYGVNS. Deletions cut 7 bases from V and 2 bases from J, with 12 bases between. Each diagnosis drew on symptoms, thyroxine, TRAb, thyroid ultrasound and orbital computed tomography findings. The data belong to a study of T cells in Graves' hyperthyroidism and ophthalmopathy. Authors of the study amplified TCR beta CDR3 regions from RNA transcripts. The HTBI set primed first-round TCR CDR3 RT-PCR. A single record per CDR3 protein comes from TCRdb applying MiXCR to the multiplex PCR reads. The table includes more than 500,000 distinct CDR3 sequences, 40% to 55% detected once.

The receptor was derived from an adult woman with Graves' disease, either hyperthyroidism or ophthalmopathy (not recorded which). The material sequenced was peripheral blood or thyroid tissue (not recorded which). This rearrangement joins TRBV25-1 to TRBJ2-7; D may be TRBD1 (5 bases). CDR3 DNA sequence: TGTGCCAGCAACGACAGACTCACCTACGAGCAGTACTTC. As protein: CASNDRLTYEQYF.